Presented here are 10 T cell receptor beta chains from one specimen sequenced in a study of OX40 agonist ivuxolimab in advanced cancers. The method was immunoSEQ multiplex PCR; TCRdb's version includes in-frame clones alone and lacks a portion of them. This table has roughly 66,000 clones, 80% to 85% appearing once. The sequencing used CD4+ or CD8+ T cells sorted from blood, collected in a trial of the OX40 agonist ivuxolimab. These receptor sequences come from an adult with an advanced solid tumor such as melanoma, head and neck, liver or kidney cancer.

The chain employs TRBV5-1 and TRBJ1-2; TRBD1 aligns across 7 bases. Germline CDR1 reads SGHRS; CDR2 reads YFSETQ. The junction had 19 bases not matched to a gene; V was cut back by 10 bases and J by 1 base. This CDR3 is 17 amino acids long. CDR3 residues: CASRPAVTGSVNYGYTF. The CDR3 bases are TGCGCCTCCCGGCCGGCGGTGACAGGGAGCGTTAACTATGGCTACACCTTC.

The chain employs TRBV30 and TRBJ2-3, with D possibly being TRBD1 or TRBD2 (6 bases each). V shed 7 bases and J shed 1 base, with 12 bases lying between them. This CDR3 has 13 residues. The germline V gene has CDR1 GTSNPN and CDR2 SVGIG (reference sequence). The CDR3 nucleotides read TGTGCCTCTCGGGGGCGAGGCACAGATACGCAGTATTTT. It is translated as CASRGRGTDTQYF.

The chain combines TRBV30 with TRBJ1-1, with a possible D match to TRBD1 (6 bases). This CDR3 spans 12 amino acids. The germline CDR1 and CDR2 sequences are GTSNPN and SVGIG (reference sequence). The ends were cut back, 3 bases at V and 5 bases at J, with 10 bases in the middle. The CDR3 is CAWRQGATEAFF. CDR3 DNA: TGTGCCTGGAGACAGGGAGCGACTGAAGCTTTCTTT.

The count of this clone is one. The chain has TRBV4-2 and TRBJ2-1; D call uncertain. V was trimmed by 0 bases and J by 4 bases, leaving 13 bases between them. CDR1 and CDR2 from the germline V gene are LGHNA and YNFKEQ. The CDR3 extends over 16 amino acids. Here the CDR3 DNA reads TGTGCCAGCAGCCAAGACTGGCGAGCCTCTTACAATGAGCAGTTCTTC. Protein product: CASSQDWRASYNEQFF.

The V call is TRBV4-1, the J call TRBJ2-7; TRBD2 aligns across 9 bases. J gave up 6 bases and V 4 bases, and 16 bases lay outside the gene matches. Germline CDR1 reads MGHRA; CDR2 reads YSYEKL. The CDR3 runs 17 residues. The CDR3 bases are TGCGCCAGCAGCCTTGGGCCGAGTAGCGGGAGTTTGGGCGAGCAGTACTTC. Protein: CASSLGPSSGSLGEQYF.

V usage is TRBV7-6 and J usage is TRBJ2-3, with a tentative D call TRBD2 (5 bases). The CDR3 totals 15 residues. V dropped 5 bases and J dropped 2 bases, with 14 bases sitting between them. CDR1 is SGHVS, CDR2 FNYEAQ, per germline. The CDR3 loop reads CASSLLAQPTDTQYF. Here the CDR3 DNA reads TGTGCCAGCAGCCTCTTAGCGCAACCCACAGATACGCAGTATTTT. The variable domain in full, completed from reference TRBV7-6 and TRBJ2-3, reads GAGVSQSPRYKVTKRGQDVALRCDPISGHVSLYWYRQALGQGPEFLTYFNYEAQQDKSGLPNDRFSAERPEGSISTLTIQRTEQRDSAMYRCASSLLAQPTDTQYFGPGTRLTVL.

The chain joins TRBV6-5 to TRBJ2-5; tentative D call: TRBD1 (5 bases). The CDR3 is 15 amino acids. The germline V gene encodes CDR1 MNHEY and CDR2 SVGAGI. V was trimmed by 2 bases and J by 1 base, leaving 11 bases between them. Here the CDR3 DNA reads TGTGCCAGCAGTTACGATGGACACCGCCAAGAGACCCAGTACTTC. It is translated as CASSYDGHRQETQYF.

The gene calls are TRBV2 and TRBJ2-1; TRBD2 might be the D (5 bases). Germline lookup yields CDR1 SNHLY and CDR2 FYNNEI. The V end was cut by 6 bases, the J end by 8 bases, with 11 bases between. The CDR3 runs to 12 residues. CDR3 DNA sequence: TGTGCCAGCAGCACCCGGGGAGATGAGCAGTTCTTC. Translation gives CASSTRGDEQFF.

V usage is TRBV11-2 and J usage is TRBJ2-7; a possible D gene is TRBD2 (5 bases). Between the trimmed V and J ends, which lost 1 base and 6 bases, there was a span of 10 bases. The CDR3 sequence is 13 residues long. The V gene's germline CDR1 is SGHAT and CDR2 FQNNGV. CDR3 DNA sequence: TGTGCCAGCAGCTTAGCGGGCGGGCCCGAGCAGTACTTC. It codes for CASSLAGGPEQYF.

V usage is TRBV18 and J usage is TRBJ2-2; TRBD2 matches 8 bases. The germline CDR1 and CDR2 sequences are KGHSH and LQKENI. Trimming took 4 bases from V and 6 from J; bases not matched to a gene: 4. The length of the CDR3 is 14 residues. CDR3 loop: CASSRGTRSGELFF. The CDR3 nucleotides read TGTGCCAGCTCACGCGGGACTAGATCCGGGGAGCTGTTTTTT. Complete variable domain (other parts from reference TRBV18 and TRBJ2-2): NAGVMQNPRHLVRRRGQEARLRCSPMKGHSHVYWYRQLPEEGLKFMVYLQKENIIDESGMPKERFSAEFPKEGPSILRIQQVVRGDSAAYFCASSRGTRSGELFFGEGSRLTVL.